This TCR beta chain was sequenced in a study of shared clonotypes between healthy human individuals. Overall study findings and caveats: Roughly 4.7% was the fraction of naive CD4 clonotypes found shared across several donors.

Worth noting for this clone: No antigen is known for it.

Germline CDR1 and CDR2: SGHRS and YFSETQ. This CDR3 region has 13 residues. V was clipped by 1 base and J by 3 bases, with 7 bases between them. Investigators divided CD4+ cells into CD45RA+ naive and CD45RA-negative memory subsets. Measured with immunoSEQ multiplex PCR; TCRdb has only the in-frame clones, and not every one. Among 1,500,000 or so clones, 97% to 99% were seen once, and the ten largest hold about 0.4%. The chain carries TRBV5-1 and TRBJ2-5; D not certain. The sequence was collected from a man younger than 40 in good health. Sequencing was carried out using naive CD4+ T cells sorted from blood. As to subset: CD45RA+ positively selected. The CDR3 protein is CASSLFRKETQYF. In nucleotides, the CDR3 is TGCGCCAGCAGCTTGTTCCGGAAAGAGACCCAGTACTTC.